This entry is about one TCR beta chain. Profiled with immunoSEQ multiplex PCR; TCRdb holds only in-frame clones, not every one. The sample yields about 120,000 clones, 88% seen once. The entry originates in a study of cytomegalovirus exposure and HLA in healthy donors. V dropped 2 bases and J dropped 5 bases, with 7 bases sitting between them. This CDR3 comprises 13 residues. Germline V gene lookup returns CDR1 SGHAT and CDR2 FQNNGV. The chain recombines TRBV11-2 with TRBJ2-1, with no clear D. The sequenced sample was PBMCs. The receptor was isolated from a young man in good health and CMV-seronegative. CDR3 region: CASSLYRNNEQFF. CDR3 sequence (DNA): TGTGCCAGCAGCTTATATAGAAACAATGAGCAGTTCTTC.